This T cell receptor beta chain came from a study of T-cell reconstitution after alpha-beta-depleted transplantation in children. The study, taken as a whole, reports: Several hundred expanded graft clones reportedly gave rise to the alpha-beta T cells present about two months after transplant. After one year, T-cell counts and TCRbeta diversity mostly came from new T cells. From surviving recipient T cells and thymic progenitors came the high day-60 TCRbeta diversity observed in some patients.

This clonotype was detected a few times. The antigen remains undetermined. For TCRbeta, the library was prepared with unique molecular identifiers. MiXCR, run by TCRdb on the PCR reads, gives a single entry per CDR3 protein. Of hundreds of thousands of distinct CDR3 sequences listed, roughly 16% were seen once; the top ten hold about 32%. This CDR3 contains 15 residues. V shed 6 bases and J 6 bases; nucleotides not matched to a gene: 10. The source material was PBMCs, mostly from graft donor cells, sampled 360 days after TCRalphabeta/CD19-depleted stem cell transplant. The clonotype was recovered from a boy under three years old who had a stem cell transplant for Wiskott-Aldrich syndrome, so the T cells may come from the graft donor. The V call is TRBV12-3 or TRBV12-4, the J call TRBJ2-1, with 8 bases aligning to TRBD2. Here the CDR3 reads CASRSAGGRFNEQFF. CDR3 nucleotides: TGTGCCAGCAGATCCGCGGGGGGCCGTTTCAATGAGCAGTTCTTC.